Listed below are T cell receptor beta chains from one sample, sequenced in a study of cytomegalovirus exposure and HLA in healthy donors. The method was immunoSEQ multiplex PCR; TCRdb's version includes in-frame clones alone and lacks a portion of them. This table holds approximately 52,000 clones, roughly 77% found once. Sequencing was performed on PBMCs. The source is a female donor in good health and CMV-seronegative. The CDR3 runs from the conserved cysteine through the conserved F or W. D genes are given only for firm matches. The size entry is marked missing in some rows and otherwise reads once, few, many or a size class.

size: -
V: TRBV18
D: TRBD2
J: TRBJ2-7
CDR3: CASSSGTTAYEQYF
DNA: TGTGCCAGCTCATCCGGGACTACCGCCTACGAGCAGTACTTC

size: -
V: TRBV28
D: -
J: TRBJ2-1
CDR3: CASRIISQQFF
DNA: TGTGCCAGCAGAATAATATCCCAGCAGTTCTTC

size: -
V: TRBV7-2
D: TRBD2
J: TRBJ2-7
CDR3: CASSLAAGTSGSVYF
DNA: TGTGCCAGCAGCTTAGCGGCAGGGACTAGCGGGAGTGTGTACTTC

size: -
V: TRBV19
D: TRBD1
J: TRBJ2-1
CDR3: CASKGTGGVMAQFF
DNA: TGTGCCAGTAAAGGGACAGGGGGCGTCATGGCCCAGTTCTTC

size: -
V: TRBV13
D: -
J: TRBJ1-5
CDR3: CASSLAGGNQPQHF
DNA: TGTGCCAGCAGCTTAGCAGGGGGCAATCAGCCCCAGCATTTT

size: -
V: TRBV19
D: TRBD1
J: TRBJ2-7
CDR3: CASSGQGSPYEQYF
DNA: TGTGCCAGTAGTGGACAGGGAAGCCCTTACGAGCAGTACTTC

size: -
V: TRBV6-5
D: -
J: TRBJ2-7
CDR3: CASSYSTLTRYYEQYF
DNA: TGTGCCAGCAGTTACTCGACATTAACTAGATACTACGAGCAGTACTTC

size: -
V: TRBV19
D: -
J: TRBJ1-1
CDR3: CASSIDTEAFF
DNA: TGTGCCAGTAGTATCGACACTGAAGCTTTCTTT

size: -
V: TRBV7-9
D: TRBD1
J: TRBJ1-1
CDR3: CASSSTGGDTEAFF
DNA: TGTGCCAGCAGCTCGACAGGGGGGGATACTGAAGCTTTCTTT

size: -
V: TRBV5-1
D: TRBD2
J: TRBJ2-5
CDR3: CASSLPGLAGGAETQYF
DNA: TGCGCCAGCAGCTTGCCCGGACTAGCGGGAGGTGCAGAGACCCAGTACTTC

size: -
V: TRBV18
D: TRBD1
J: TRBJ2-5
CDR3: CASSLRGQETQYF
DNA: TGTGCCAGCTCCCTTAGGGGGCAGGAGACCCAGTACTTC

size: -
V: TRBV5-1
D: TRBD2
J: TRBJ2-7
CDR3: CASSNSGGMIYEQYF
DNA: TGCGCCAGCAGCAATAGCGGGGGGATGATCTACGAGCAGTACTTC

size: -
V: TRBV6-5
D: TRBD1
J: TRBJ1-3
CDR3: CASSLDRAGNTIYF
DNA: TGTGCCAGCAGTTTGGACAGGGCTGGAAACACCATATATTTT

size: -
V: TRBV15
D: TRBD2
J: TRBJ2-7
CDR3: CATGTSVDSYEQYF
DNA: TGTGCCACCGGTACTAGCGTTGATTCTTACGAGCAGTACTTC

size: few
V: TRBV11-2
D: TRBD2
J: TRBJ2-3
CDR3: CASSLRLAGADTQYF
DNA: TGTGCCAGCAGCTTAAGACTAGCGGGGGCAGATACGCAGTATTTT

size: -
V: TRBV4-2
D: -
J: TRBJ2-1
CDR3: CASSQGQDNEQFF
DNA: TGTGCCAGCAGCCAAGGGCAGGACAATGAGCAGTTCTTC

size: -
V: TRBV11-2
D: -
J: TRBJ1-1
CDR3: CASSPGRDAFF
DNA: TGTGCCAGCAGCCCTGGGAGGGACGCTTTCTTT

size: few
V: TRBV2
D: -
J: TRBJ2-7
CDR3: CASSADSSYEQYF
DNA: TGTGCCAGCAGTGCGGACAGCTCCTACGAGCAGTACTTC

size: -
V: TRBV4-1
D: -
J: TRBJ1-3
CDR3: CASSQESGAGNTIYF
DNA: TGCGCCAGCAGCCAAGAGAGCGGGGCTGGAAACACCATATATTTT

size: -
V: TRBV10-3
D: TRBD1
J: TRBJ2-7
CDR3: CAISESKYRDRAIEQYF
DNA: TGTGCCATCAGTGAGTCGAAGTACCGGGACAGGGCTATCGAGCAGTACTTC

size: -
V: TRBV30
D: TRBD2
J: TRBJ2-5
CDR3: CAWSGLAGGLGTQYF
DNA: TGTGCCTGGTCGGGACTAGCGGGAGGGTTAGGGACCCAGTACTTC

size: -
V: TRBV2
D: -
J: TRBJ2-1
CDR3: CASSEGSVYNEQFF
DNA: TGTGCCAGCAGTGAGGGTAGCGTATACAATGAGCAGTTCTTC

size: -
V: TRBV7-2
D: -
J: TRBJ1-1
CDR3: CASSFLGGPGNTEAFF
DNA: TGTGCCAGTAGTTTTCTAGGAGGGCCAGGGAACACTGAAGCTTTCTTT

size: few
V: TRBV6-4
D: -
J: TRBJ2-7
CDR3: CASTQPLRAPYEQYF
DNA: TGTGCCAGCACCCAACCACTGAGGGCTCCATACGAGCAGTACTTC

size: -
V: TRBV7-9
D: -
J: TRBJ1-5
CDR3: CASSLVGGGQGGNQPQHF
DNA: TGTGCCAGCAGCTTAGTCGGCGGGGGGCAGGGAGGCAATCAGCCCCAGCATTTT

size: -
V: TRBV18
D: TRBD1
J: TRBJ1-5
CDR3: CASSSRTGASQPQHF
DNA: TGTGCCAGCTCCTCAAGGACAGGGGCGTCCCAGCCCCAGCATTTT

size: -
V: TRBV6-1
D: TRBD1
J: TRBJ2-6
CDR3: CASSEVWTGTGANVLTF
DNA: TGTGCCAGCAGTGAAGTTTGGACAGGGACTGGGGCCAACGTCCTGACTTTC

size: -
V: TRBV11-2
D: -
J: TRBJ2-1
CDR3: CASSLLTVNEQFF
DNA: TGTGCCAGCAGCCTGCTGACTGTCAATGAGCAGTTCTTC

size: -
V: TRBV25-1
D: -
J: TRBJ2-3
CDR3: CASSSTGTGTDTQYF
DNA: TGTGCCAGCAGCAGTACCGGGACTGGAACAGATACGCAGTATTTT

size: -
V: TRBV10-3
D: -
J: TRBJ1-3
CDR3: CAISRETSGNTIYF
DNA: TGTGCCATCAGTAGGGAGACTTCTGGAAACACCATATATTTT

size: -
V: TRBV5-5
D: -
J: TRBJ1-5
CDR3: CASSPADSPNNQPQHF
DNA: TGTGCCAGCAGCCCCGCGGACAGCCCAAACAATCAGCCCCAGCATTTT

size: -
V: TRBV19
D: -
J: TRBJ1-4
CDR3: CASSIQEGIGEKLFF
DNA: TGTGCCAGTAGTATTCAGGAGGGGATCGGGGAAAAACTGTTTTTT

size: -
V: TRBV28
D: -
J: TRBJ1-3
CDR3: CASSPSGRSGNTIYF
DNA: TGTGCCAGCAGCCCTTCTGGGCGATCAGGAAACACCATATATTTT

size: -
V: TRBV7-2
D: -
J: TRBJ1-1
CDR3: CASSPRQDNTEAFF
DNA: TGTGCCAGCAGCCCCAGACAGGATAACACTGAAGCTTTCTTT

size: -
V: TRBV4-2
D: -
J: TRBJ1-2
CDR3: CASSPGQDYGYTF
DNA: TGTGCCAGCAGCCCAGGCCAGGACTATGGCTACACCTTC

size: -
V: TRBV27
D: TRBD2
J: TRBJ2-3
CDR3: CASSGGTRDTQYF
DNA: TGTGCCAGCAGTGGGGGGACTAGAGATACGCAGTATTTT

size: few
V: TRBV6-5
D: -
J: TRBJ1-2
CDR3: CASTTGGGGYGYTF
DNA: TGTGCCAGCACCACGGGCGGCGGGGGCTATGGCTACACCTTC

size: few
V: TRBV5-1
D: TRBD2
J: TRBJ2-5
CDR3: CASSLELAGYETQYF
DNA: TGCGCCAGCAGCTTGGAACTAGCGGGGTATGAGACCCAGTACTTC

size: -
V: TRBV7-2
D: TRBD2
J: TRBJ2-2
CDR3: CASSLVRGLAGAQPGELFF
DNA: TGTGCCAGCAGCTTAGTTCGAGGACTAGCGGGAGCACAACCCGGGGAGCTGTTTTTT

size: -
V: TRBV2
D: TRBD1
J: TRBJ2-7
CDR3: CASSEFDRGTDEQYF
DNA: TGTGCCAGCAGTGAATTTGACAGGGGAACGGACGAGCAGTACTTC

size: -
V: TRBV5-1
D: -
J: TRBJ2-2
CDR3: CASSLEGAGELFF
DNA: TGCGCCAGCAGCCTAGAGGGAGCCGGGGAGCTGTTTTTT

size: -
V: TRBV18
D: TRBD2
J: TRBJ2-1
CDR3: CASSPSGGARDEQFF
DNA: TGTGCCAGCTCACCGAGCGGGGGGGCCCGGGATGAGCAGTTCTTC

size: -
V: TRBV5-1
D: -
J: TRBJ2-4
CDR3: CASSLGVRGSKNIQYF
DNA: TGCGCCAGCAGCTTGGGGGTCAGGGGCTCAAAAAACATTCAGTACTTC

size: once
V: TRBV7-2
D: -
J: TRBJ2-5
CDR3: CASSSQVGRETQYF
DNA: TGTGCCAGCTCTTCCCAGGTGGGGCGGGAGACCCAGTACTTC

size: -
V: TRBV7-7
D: -
J: TRBJ1-4
CDR3: CASSLCRGVGDEKLFF
DNA: TGTGCTAGCAGCTTGTGCAGGGGCGTGGGTGATGAAAAACTGTTTTTT